The rows below give T cell receptor beta chains drawn from one sample of a study of T cell changes during pregnancy in multiple sclerosis. Sequencing was performed with immunoSEQ multiplex PCR; in TCRdb, only in-frame clones are kept and a portion is missing. The table has under 130,000 clones, more than 85% seen once; the top ten hold 3% to 3.5%. Sequences were derived from peripheral blood, sampled after pregnancy. These receptors came from a female donor with multiple sclerosis, enrolled in a pregnancy study. The conserved cysteine and the conserved F or W are not part of the CDR3 here. The order of the fields is CDR3 protein, J gene, V gene.

ASSLAGLLQETQY TRBJ2-5 TRBV5-1
ASGLAGGSPEAF TRBJ1-1 TRBV12-5
ASSGLRGSGEQY TRBJ2-7 TRBV2
ASSDDRDTEAF TRBJ1-1 TRBV5-6
ASSFVDRAPSYEQY TRBJ2-7 TRBV5-6
ASSVRTGPSGANVLT TRBJ2-6 TRBV9
ASSSRGTDNYNSPLH TRBJ1-6 TRBV13
AWSRGDNEQF TRBJ2-1 TRBV30
ASSSGTENEKLF TRBJ1-4 TRBV5-6
AWSVAPLPGTAYGYT TRBJ1-2 TRBV30